Presented here are 16 T cell receptor beta chains from one specimen sequenced in a study of OX40 agonist ivuxolimab in advanced cancers. Clones were sequenced by immunoSEQ multiplex PCR, and TCRdb holds only the in-frame ones, with some missing. The sample holds 95,000 to 150,000 clones, around 90% seen once. The source material was CD4+ or CD8+ T cells sorted from blood, sampled in a trial of the OX40 agonist ivuxolimab. These receptors originate from an adult with an advanced solid tumor such as melanoma, head and neck, liver or kidney cancer.

This chain joins TRBV14 and TRBJ1-5, with D maybe TRBD1 (6 bases). There are 15 residues in the CDR3. Deletions cut 4 bases from V and 9 bases from J, with 19 bases between. The germline V gene encodes CDR1 SGHDN and CDR2 FVKESK. CDR3 amino acids: CASSPTRGGRGPQHF. In nucleotides, the CDR3 is TGTGCCAGCAGCCCAACCAGGGGAGGGCGGGGGCCCCAGCATTTT.

This rearrangement joins TRBV10-3 to TRBJ1-1; a weak D match, TRBD1 (6 bases). CDR1 ENHRY and CDR2 SYGVKD come from the germline V gene. Trimming cost V 2 bases and J 10 bases, with 23 bases left between them. The CDR3 consists of 16 residues. The CDR3 loop is CAISEPFGATGSVAFF. CDR3 nucleotides: TGTGCCATCAGTGAGCCTTTTGGGGCTACAGGGAGCGTAGCTTTCTTT.

The V and J genes are TRBV7-3 and TRBJ2-3; D not certain. From germline, CDR1 is SGHTA and CDR2 FQGTGA. V lost 1 base and J 3 bases, leaving 5 bases between the germline ends. This CDR3 has 13 residues. CDR3 loop: CASSLIGTDTQYF. In nucleotides, the CDR3 is TGTGCCAGCAGCTTAATTGGAACAGATACGCAGTATTTT. The full variable domain, in which reference TRBV7-3 and TRBJ2-3 provide the parts outside the CDR3, is GAGVSQTPSNKVTEKGKYVELRCDPISGHTALYWYRQSLGQGPEFLIYFQGTGAADDSGLPNDRFFAVRPEGSVSTLKIQRTERGDSAVYLCASSLIGTDTQYFGPGTRLTVL.

This chain links TRBV7-3 with TRBJ2-5; D possibly corresponds to TRBD2 (6 bases). CDR3 length: 14 residues. Germline CDR1 reads SGHTA; CDR2 reads FQGTGA. Between the trimmed V and J ends, which lost 3 bases and 3 bases, there was a span of 11 bases. As DNA, the CDR3 is TGTGCCAGCAGCTTTGACGGGGGAAAAGAGACCCAGTACTTC. It yields the protein CASSFDGGKETQYF.

This chain uses TRBV7-3 with TRBJ2-1; the match to TRBD2 covers 12 bases. CDR1 SGHTA and CDR2 FQGTGA come from the germline V gene. The CDR3 covers 17 residues. After removal of 0 bases from V and 5 bases from J, the junction contained 5 bases not matched to a gene. CDR3 coding DNA: TGTGCCAGCAGCTTAACGGGAGGGACTAGCGGGCACAATGAGCAGTTCTTC. It is translated as CASSLTGGTSGHNEQFF.

The chain combines TRBV5-1 with TRBJ2-6; D gene unclear. Germline V gives CDR1 SGHRS, CDR2 YFSETQ. The CDR3 is 14 residues long. With 5 bases removed from V and 2 bases from J, the gap between germline ends came to 8 bases. DNA of the CDR3: TGCGCCAGCAGTTTAAACGCTGGGGCCAACGTCCTGACTTTC. The encoded protein is CASSLNAGANVLTF.

This chain connects TRBV18 to TRBJ2-3; 7 bases are shared with TRBD2. V shed 2 bases and J 5 bases; nucleotides not matched to a gene: 4. There are 14 residues in the CDR3. From germline, CDR1 is KGHSH and CDR2 LQKENI. The chain's CDR3 is CASSPTIAGDTQYF. The CDR3 coding sequence is TGTGCCAGCTCACCAACAATAGCGGGAGATACGCAGTATTTT.

The rearrangement uses TRBV28 and TRBJ2-1; TRBD2 aligns across 13 bases. Per germline, CDR1 MDHEN and CDR2 SYDVKM. The CDR3 runs to 17 residues. V dropped 4 bases and J dropped 0; count of bases not matched to a gene: 3. CDR3 bases: TGTGCCAGCAGTTACTGGACTAGCGGGAGCTCCTACAATGAGCAGTTCTTC. As protein: CASSYWTSGSSYNEQFF.

The CDR3 here is CASSLRRGLPLNYEQFF. For the CDR3, the DNA is TGTGCCAGCAGCTTAAGGCGGGGCCTACCTCTCAATTATGAGCAGTTCTTC. The chain couples TRBV11-2 to TRBJ2-1; D perhaps matches TRBD2 (6 bases). This CDR3 is 17 amino acids long. Germline CDR1 SGHAT, CDR2 FQNNGV. V was clipped by 2 bases and J by 8 bases, with 22 bases between them.

The V gene is TRBV30, the J gene TRBJ2-2; maybe TRBD2 (6 bases). Germline V gene lookup returns CDR1 GTSNPN and CDR2 SVGIG (reference sequence). Trimming left V 0 bases short and J 0 bases short, with 8 bases between. The CDR3 has 15 amino acids. This chain's CDR3 is CAWSVGGPNTGELFF. The DNA of the CDR3 is TGTGCCTGGAGTGTCGGGGGACCGAACACCGGGGAGCTGTTTTTT. The full variable domain, rest sourced from reference TRBV30 and TRBJ2-2, is SQTIHQWPATLVQPVGSPLSLECTVEGTSNPNLYWYRQAAGRGLQLLFYSVGIGQISSEVPQNLSASRPQDRQFILSSKKLLLSDSGFYLCAWSVGGPNTGELFFGEGSRLTVL.

This clone occurred a few times. V and J are TRBV28 and TRBJ1-2, with D maybe TRBD1 (6 bases). Germline V gene lookup returns CDR1 MDHEN and CDR2 SYDVKM. The CDR3 has 14 amino acids. V was cut by 6 bases and J by 2 bases, with 13 bases left in between. The CDR3 spells CASRPQGINYGYTF. The CDR3 DNA sequence: TGTGCCAGCAGACCACAGGGTATAAACTATGGCTACACCTTC.

The chain is built from TRBV10-3 and TRBJ2-7; 7 bases are a match to TRBD2. The CDR3 extends over 14 amino acids. Unmatched junction bases numbered 8, after V lost 0 bases and J lost 9 bases. Germline V CDR1 and CDR2: ENHRY, SYGVKD. CDR3 sequence reads: CAISESMGGIGQYF. The CDR3 coding sequence is TGTGCCATCAGTGAGTCGATGGGAGGGATCGGGCAGTACTTC.

The chain couples TRBV5-1 to TRBJ2-5; TRBD2 matches at 8 bases. There are 14 residues in the CDR3. J gave up 5 bases and V 0 bases, and 3 bases lay outside the gene matches. Germline V gene lookup returns CDR1 SGHRS and CDR2 YFSETQ. This CDR3 reads CASSLAGGWETQYF. In nucleotides, the CDR3 is TGCGCCAGCAGCTTGGCGGGAGGGTGGGAGACCCAGTACTTC.

The chain is built from TRBV11-2 and TRBJ2-1; D is uncertain. The V and J ends lost 1 base and 0 bases respectively, with 7 bases between them. CDR1 is SGHAT and CDR2 is FQNNGV in the germline V gene. The CDR3 has 15 residues. CDR3 in amino acids: CASSLVASSYNEQFF. CDR3 nucleotides: TGTGCCAGCAGCTTAGTAGCCAGCTCCTACAATGAGCAGTTCTTC.

The chain is built from TRBV15 and TRBJ2-5; the match to TRBD2 covers 13 bases. The germline gives CDR1 LNHNV, CDR2 YYDKDF (reference sequence). Germline trimming cut 4 bases from V and 1 base from J; bases unmatched to any gene: 3. This CDR3 contains 16 residues. The CDR3 protein is CATSMGLAGPQETQYF. The CDR3 bases are TGTGCCACCAGCATGGGACTAGCGGGACCCCAAGAGACCCAGTACTTC.

The chain uses TRBV6-1 and TRBJ1-5; possibly TRBD1 for D (6 bases). The germline V and J ends were trimmed by 2 bases and 9 bases, with 20 bases remaining between them. CDR3 length equals 16 residues. Germline V gene lookup returns CDR1 MNHNS and CDR2 SASEGT. The CDR3 sequence is CASSETAFRGERPQHF. CDR3 sequence (DNA): TGTGCCAGCAGTGAAACAGCGTTCAGGGGCGAGCGGCCCCAGCATTTT.